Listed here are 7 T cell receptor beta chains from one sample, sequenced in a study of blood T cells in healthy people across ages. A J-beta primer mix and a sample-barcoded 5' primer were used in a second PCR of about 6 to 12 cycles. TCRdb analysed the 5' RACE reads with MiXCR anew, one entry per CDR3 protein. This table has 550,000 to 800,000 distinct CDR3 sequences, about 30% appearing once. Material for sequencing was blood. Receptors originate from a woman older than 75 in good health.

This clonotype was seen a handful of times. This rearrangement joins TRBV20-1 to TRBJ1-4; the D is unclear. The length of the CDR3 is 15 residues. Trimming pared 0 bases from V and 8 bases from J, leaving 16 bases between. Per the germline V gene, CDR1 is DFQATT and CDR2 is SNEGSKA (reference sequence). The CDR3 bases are TGCAGTGCTAGAGAAAGCGAATCTTTCGGAGAAAAACTGTTTTTT. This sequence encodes CSARESESFGEKLFF.

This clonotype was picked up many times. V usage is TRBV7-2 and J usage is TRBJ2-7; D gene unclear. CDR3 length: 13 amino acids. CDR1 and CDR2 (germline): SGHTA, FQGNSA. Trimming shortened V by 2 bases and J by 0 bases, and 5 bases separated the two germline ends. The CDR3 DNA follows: TGTGCCAGCAGCTTACTCGGCTCCTACGAGCAGTACTTC. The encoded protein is CASSLLGSYEQYF.

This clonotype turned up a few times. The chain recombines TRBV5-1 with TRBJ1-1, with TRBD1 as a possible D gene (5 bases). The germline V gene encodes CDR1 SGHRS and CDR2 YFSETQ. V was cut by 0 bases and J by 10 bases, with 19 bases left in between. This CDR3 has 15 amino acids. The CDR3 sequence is CASSLDGQRGGGAFF. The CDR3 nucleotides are TGCGCCAGCAGCTTGGACGGTCAGCGAGGCGGGGGAGCTTTCTTT.

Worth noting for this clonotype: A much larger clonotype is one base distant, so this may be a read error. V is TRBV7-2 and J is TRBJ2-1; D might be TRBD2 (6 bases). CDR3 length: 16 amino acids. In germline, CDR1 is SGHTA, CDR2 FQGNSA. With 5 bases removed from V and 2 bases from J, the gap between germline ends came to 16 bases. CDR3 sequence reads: CASSLPGGATYNEQFF. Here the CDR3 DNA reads TGTGCCAGCAGCCTCCCGGGCGGGGCCACCTACAATGAGCAGTTCTTC. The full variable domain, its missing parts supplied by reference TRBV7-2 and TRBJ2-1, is GAGVSQSPSNKVTEKGKDVELRCDPISGHTALYWYRQSLGQGLEFLIYFQGNSAPDKSGLPSDRFSAERTGGSVSTLTIQRTQQEDSAVYLCASSLPGGATYNEQFFGPGTRLTVL.

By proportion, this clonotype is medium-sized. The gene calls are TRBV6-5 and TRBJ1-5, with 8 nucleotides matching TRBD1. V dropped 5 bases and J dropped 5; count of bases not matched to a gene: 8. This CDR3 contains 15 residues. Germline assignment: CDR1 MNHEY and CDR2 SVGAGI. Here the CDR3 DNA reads TGTGCCAGCAGTCTACGGGGACAGGCGGATCAGCCCCAGCATTTT. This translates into CASSLRGQADQPQHF.

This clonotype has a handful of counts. The CDR3 loop is CASSFTTRSTGELFF. DNA for the CDR3: TGTGCCAGCAGTTTTACCACCAGAAGCACCGGGGAGCTGTTTTTT. The V call is TRBV12-3 or TRBV12-4, the J call TRBJ2-2; unclear D gene. The ends were cut back, 3 bases at V and 4 bases at J, with 12 bases in the middle. The CDR3 length is 15 residues.

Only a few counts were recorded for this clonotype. The CDR3 nucleotides read TGCGCCAGCAGCTTCGGTGGGGGGCTGGAAACAGATACGCAGTATTTT. This translates into CASSFGGGLETDTQYF. The V and J genes are TRBV5-1 and TRBJ2-3; D tentatively reads TRBD1 or TRBD2 (6 bases each). Trimming cost V 2 bases and J 3 bases, with 16 bases left between them. CDR1 and CDR2 from the germline V gene are SGHRS and YFSETQ. The CDR3 loop spans 16 amino acids.